This is a list of T cell receptor beta chains from one sample in a study of T cell responses to AZD1222 COVID-19 vaccine. Data came from immunoSEQ multiplex PCR; TCRdb stores just in-frame clones and leaves some out. This sample has about 84,000 clones, with 70% to 90% found just once. Source: peripheral blood, taken on day 0 of AZD1222 vaccination. These receptors were collected from an adult in good health. Both conserved end residues are trimmed from each CDR3. Rows give clone size only sometimes, using once, few, many, or a class for an expanded clone.

v_gene	abundance	CDR3aa
TRBV7-8	NA	ASSRTGFETQY
TRBV27	NA	ASSLQGADYEQY
TRBV2	NA	ASSFGRGNTEAF
TRBV19	NA	ASSGPLVGEQF
TRBV19	NA	ASYVRGDTEAF
TRBV18	NA	ASSPKMDYGYT
TRBV11-3	NA	ASSSRQGVGDEQF
TRBV5-4	once	ASGRQGASDTQY
TRBV6-4	NA	ASSITGGNQPQH
TRBV4-3	once	ASSQDRALNTEAF
TRBV18	NA	ASSPREGQAQY
TRBV19	once	ATKRGPSNTGELF
TRBV11-2	NA	ASSRVQGTSSYEQY
TRBV18	NA	ASSEGGTGNEQF
TRBV5-1	NA	ASSLTDPSGNTIY
TRBV19	NA	ASSTYGNTIY
TRBV9	NA	ASSARRGTNTGELF
TRBV14	NA	ASSQVPGGEAF
TRBV19	NA	ASSTESGSYNSPLH
TRBV27	NA	ASLGLDSEAF
TRBV7-2	NA	ASSLGSHRTNQPQH
TRBV27	NA	ASSSSRGRDTIY
TRBV9	once	ASSPRGLAGHSYEQY
TRBV27	few	ASSSPTSGRTGELF
TRBV9	NA	ASSARTAQETQY
TRBV5-4	NA	ASSNDPSGRAYEQY
TRBV27	NA	ASSPRPKSNQPQH
TRBV3-1/TRBV3-2	NA	ASSQDKVAGFYNEQF
TRBV12-1	NA	ASSFYVSGTLEAF
TRBV12-5	NA	ASGLVLGVQGGNTEAF
TRBV7-3	NA	ASSLSGRVSYNEQF
TRBV5-1	few	ASSLGQNDPTDTQY
TRBV7-9	NA	ASSLEGREKLF
TRBV27	NA	ASSLSGSHSYNEQF
TRBV7-3	NA	ASSLKQGDMNTEAF
TRBV30	NA	AWSRGTNTEAF
TRBV6-5	once	ASKPSGKRLYGYT
TRBV7-7	few	ASSFGGQGGELF
TRBV4-3	NA	ASSQDGNGGETQY
TRBV18	NA	ASSPGTGGYEQY
TRBV11-1	NA	ASSLDLEADTF
TRBV6-7	NA	ASSRSINEKLF
TRBV4-1	few	ASRSYRGSGNTIY
TRBV7-3	NA	ASSLTRTGGYTEAF
TRBV5-5	NA	ASSLTVQGLTEAF
TRBV9	NA	ASSPYSAGTAGELF
TRBV24-1	NA	ATSDTRGGQETQY
TRBV19	NA	ASSPRQAGYGYT
TRBV19	once	ASSIARLAGGRGGTDTQY
TRBV28	NA	ASIAGARHQPQH
TRBV29-1	NA	SVSRWGTVNEKLF
TRBV6-6	NA	ASSYGGASSSYEQY
TRBV5-6	NA	ASRPGLAKVNEQY
TRBV7-9	NA	ASSDTGGPGPQH
TRBV15	NA	ATSRDPHGSGRENTIY
TRBV30	NA	AWSERTEAF
TRBV5-6	NA	ASSFRGPYQPQH
TRBV19	NA	ASSLGSEGNQPQH
TRBV15	NA	ATSSNIQGADNEKLF
TRBV5-1	NA	ASSLGVDISSGNTIY